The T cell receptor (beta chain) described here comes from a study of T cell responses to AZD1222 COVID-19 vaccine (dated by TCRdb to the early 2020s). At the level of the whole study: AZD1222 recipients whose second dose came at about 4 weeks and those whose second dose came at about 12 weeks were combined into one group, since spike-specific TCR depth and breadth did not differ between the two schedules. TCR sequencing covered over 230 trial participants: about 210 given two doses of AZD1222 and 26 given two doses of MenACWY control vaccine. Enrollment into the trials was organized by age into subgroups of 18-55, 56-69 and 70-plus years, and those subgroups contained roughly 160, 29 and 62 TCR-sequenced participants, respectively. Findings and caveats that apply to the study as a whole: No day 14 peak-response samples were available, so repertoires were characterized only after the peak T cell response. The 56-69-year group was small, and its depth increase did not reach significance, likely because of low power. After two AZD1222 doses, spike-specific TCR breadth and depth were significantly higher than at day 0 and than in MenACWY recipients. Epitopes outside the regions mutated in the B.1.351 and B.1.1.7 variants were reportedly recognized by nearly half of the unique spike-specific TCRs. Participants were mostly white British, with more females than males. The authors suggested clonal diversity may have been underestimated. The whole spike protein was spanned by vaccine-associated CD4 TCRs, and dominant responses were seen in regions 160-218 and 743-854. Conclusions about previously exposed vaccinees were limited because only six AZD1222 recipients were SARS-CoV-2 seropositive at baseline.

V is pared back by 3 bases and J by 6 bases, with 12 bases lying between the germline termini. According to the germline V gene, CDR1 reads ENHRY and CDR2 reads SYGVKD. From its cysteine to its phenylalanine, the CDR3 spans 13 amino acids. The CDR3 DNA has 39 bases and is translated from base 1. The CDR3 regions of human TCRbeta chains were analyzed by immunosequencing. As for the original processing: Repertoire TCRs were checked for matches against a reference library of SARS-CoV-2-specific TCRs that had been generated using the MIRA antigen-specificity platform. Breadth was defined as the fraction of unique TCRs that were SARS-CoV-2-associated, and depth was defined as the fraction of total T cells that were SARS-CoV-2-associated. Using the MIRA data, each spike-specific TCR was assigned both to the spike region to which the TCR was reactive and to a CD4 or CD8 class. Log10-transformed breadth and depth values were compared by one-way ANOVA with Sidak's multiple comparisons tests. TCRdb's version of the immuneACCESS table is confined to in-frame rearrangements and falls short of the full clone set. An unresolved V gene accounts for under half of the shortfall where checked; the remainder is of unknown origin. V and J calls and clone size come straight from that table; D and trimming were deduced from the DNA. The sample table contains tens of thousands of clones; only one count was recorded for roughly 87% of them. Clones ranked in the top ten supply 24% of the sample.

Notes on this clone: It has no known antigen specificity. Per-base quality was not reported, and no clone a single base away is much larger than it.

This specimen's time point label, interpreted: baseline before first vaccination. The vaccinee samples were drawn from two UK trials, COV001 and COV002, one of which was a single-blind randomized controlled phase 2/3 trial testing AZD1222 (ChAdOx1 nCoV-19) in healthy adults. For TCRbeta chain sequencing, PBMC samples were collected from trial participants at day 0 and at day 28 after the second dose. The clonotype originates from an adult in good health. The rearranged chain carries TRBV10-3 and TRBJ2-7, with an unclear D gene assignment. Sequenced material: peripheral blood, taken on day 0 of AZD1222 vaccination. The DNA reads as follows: TGTGCCATCAGTGAAAGTAGGGAAGGCGAGCAGTACTTC. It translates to CAISESREGEQYF.